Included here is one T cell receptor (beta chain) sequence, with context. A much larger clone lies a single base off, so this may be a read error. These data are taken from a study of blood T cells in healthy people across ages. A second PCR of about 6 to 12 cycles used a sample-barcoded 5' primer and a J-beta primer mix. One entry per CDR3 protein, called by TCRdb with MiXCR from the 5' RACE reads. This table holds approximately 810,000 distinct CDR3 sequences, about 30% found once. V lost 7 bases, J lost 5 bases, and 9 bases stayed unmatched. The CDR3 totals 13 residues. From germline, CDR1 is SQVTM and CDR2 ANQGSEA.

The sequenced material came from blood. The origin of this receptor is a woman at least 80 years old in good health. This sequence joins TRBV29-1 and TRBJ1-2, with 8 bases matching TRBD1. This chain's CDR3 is CSARTGNTYGYTF. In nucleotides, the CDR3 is TGCAGCGCTCGGACAGGGAATACATATGGCTACACCTTC. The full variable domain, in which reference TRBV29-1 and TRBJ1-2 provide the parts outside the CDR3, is SAVISQKPSRDICQRGTSLTIQCQVDSQVTMMFWYRQQPGQSLTLIATANQGSEATYESGFVIDKFPISRPNLTFSTLTVSNMSPEDSSIYLCSARTGNTYGYTFGSGTRLTVV.